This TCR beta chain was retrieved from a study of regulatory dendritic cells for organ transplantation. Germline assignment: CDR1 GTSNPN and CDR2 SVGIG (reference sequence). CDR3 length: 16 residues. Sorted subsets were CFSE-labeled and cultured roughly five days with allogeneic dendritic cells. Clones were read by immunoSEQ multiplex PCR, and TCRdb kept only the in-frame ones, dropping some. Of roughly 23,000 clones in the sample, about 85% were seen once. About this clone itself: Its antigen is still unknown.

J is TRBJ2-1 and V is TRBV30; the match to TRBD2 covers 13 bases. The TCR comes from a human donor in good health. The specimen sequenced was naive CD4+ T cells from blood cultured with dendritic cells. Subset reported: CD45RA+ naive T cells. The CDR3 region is CALTSGRAPTLNEQFF. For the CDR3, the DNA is TGTGCGCTTACTAGCGGGAGGGCCCCGACTCTCAATGAGCAGTTCTTC.